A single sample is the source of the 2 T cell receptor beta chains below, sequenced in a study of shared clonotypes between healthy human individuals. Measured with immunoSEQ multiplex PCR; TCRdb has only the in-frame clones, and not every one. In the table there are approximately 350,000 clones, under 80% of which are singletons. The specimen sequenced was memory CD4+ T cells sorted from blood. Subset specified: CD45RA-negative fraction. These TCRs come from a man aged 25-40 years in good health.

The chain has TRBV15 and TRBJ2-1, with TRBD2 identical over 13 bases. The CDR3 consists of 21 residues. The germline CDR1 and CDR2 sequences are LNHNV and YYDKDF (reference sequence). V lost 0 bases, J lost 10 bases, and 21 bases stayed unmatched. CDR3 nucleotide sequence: TGTGCCACCAGCAGAGATATCCGCCGTGCACTAGCGGGAGGGGCTACTTGGGAGCAGTTCTTC. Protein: CATSRDIRRALAGGATWEQFF.

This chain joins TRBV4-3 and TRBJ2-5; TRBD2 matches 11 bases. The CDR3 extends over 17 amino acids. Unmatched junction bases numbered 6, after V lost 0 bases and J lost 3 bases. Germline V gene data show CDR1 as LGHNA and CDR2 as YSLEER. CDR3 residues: CASSQDLAGGTEETQYF. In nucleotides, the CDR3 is TGCGCCAGCAGCCAAGATCTAGCGGGAGGAACTGAAGAGACCCAGTACTTC.